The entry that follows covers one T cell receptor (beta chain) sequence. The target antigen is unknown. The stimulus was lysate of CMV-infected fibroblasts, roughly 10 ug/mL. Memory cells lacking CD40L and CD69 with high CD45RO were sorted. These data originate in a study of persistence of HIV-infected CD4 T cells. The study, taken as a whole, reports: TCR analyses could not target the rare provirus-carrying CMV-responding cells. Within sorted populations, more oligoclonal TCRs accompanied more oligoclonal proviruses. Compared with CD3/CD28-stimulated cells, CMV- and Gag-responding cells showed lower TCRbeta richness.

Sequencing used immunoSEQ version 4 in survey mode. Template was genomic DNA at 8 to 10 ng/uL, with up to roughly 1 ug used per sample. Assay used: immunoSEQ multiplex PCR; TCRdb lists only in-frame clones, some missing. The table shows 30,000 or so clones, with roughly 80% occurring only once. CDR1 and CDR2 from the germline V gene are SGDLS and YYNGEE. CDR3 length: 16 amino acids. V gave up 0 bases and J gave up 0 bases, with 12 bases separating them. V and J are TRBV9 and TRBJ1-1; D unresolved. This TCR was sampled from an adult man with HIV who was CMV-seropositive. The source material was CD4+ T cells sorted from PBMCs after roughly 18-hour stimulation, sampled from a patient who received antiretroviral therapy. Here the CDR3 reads CASSVVPGGVNTEAFF. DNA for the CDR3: TGTGCCAGCAGCGTAGTTCCAGGTGGGGTGAACACTGAAGCTTTCTTT. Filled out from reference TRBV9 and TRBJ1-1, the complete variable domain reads DSGVTQTPKHLITATGQRVTLRCSPRSGDLSVYWYQQSLDQGLQFLIQYYNGEERAKGNILERFSAQQFPDLHSELNLSSLELGDSALYFCASSVVPGGVNTEAFFGQGTRLTVV.